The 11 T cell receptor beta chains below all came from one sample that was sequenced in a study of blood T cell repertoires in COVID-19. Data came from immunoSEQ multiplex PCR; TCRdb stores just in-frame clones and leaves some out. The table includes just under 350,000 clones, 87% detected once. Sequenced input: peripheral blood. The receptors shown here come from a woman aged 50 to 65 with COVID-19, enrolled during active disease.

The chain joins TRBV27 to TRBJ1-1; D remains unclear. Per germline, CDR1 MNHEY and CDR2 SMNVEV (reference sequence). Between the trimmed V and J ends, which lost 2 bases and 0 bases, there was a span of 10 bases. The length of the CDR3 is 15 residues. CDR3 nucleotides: TGTGCCAGCAGTTTAGGCGGAGGCATGAACACTGAAGCTTTCTTT. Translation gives CASSLGGGMNTEAFF.

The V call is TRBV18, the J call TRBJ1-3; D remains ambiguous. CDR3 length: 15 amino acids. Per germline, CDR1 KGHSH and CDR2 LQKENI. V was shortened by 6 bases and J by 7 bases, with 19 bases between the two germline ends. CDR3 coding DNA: TGTGCCAGCTCCCCAACCGGAGGCGGCGGGAACACCATATATTTT. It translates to CASSPTGGGGNTIYF.

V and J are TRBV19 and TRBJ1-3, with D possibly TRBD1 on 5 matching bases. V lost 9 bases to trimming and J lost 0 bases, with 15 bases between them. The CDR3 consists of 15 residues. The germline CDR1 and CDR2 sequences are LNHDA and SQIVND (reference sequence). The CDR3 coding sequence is TGTGCCAGCAACCGACAGCCGGACTCTGGAAACACCATATATTTT. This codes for CASNRQPDSGNTIYF.

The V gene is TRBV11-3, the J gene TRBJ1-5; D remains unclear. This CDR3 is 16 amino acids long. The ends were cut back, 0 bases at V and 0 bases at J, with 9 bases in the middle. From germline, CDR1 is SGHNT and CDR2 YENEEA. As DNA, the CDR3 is TGTGCCAGCAGCTTAGACCCAGGATATAGCAATCAGCCCCAGCATTTT. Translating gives CASSLDPGYSNQPQHF.

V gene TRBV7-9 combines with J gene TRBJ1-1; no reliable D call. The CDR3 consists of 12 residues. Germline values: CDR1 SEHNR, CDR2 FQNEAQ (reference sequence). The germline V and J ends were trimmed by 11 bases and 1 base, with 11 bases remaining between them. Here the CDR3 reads CAGHSGNTEAFF. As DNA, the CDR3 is TGTGCCGGGCACAGTGGGAACACTGAAGCTTTCTTT.

DNA of the CDR3: TGTGCCAGCAGCTCCCAGATGGACAGGGTGGTCGAGCAGTACTTC. Translation gives CASSSQMDRVVEQYF. This chain uses TRBV7-9 with TRBJ2-7, with 8 bases lining up with TRBD1. The germline CDR1 and CDR2 sequences are SEHNR and FQNEAQ (reference sequence). This CDR3 has 15 residues. Trimming cost V 4 bases and J 6 bases; bases outside gene matches: 11.

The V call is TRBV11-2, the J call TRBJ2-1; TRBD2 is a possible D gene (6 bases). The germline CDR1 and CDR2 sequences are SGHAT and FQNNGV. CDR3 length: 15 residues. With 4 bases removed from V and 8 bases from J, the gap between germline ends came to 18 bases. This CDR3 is CASSSNGRDLDEQFF. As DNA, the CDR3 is TGTGCCAGCAGCTCCAACGGACGGGACTTGGATGAGCAGTTCTTC.

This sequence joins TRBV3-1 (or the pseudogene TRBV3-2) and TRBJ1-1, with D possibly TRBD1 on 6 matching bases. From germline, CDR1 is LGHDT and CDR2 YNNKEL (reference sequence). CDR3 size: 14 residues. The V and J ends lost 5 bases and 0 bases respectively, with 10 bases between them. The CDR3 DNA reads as TGTGCCAGCAGCGGACAGCTCATGAACACTGAAGCTTTCTTT. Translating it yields CASSGQLMNTEAFF.

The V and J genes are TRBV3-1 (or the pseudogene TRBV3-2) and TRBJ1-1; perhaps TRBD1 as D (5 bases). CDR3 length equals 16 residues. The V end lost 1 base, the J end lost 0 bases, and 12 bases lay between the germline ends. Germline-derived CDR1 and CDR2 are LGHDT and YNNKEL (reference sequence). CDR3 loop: CASSQVSGGLNTEAFF. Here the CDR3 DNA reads TGTGCCAGCAGCCAAGTGAGCGGGGGGTTGAACACTGAAGCTTTCTTT.

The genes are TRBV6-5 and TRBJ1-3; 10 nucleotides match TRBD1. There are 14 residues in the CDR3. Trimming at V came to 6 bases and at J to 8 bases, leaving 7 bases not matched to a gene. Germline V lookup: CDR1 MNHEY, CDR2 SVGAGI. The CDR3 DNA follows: TGTGCCAGCAGCGAGACAGGGGGCTATGACACCATATATTTT. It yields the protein CASSETGGYDTIYF.

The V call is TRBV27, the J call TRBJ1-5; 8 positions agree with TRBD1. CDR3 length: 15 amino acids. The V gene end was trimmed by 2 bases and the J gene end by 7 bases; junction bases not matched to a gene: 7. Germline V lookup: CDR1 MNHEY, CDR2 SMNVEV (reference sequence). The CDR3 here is CASSLLRDRRQPQHF. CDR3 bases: TGTGCCAGCAGTTTACTAAGGGACAGGCGGCAGCCCCAGCATTTT.